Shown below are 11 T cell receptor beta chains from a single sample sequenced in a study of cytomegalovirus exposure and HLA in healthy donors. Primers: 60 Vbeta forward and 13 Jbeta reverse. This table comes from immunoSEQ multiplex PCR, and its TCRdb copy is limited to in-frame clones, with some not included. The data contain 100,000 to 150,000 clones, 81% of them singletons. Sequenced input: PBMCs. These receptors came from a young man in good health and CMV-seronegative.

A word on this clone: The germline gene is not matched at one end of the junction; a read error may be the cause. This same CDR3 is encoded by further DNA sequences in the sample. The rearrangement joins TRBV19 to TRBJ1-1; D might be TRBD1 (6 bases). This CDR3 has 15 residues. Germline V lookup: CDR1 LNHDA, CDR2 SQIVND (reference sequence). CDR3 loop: CASSKRGGQNTEAFF. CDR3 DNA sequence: TGCGCCAGTAGTAAAAGAGGGGGACAGAACACTGAAGCTTTCTTT.

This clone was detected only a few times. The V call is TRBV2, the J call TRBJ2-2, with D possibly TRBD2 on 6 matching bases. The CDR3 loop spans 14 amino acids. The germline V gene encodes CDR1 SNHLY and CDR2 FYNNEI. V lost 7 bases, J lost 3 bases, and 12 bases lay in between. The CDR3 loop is CASTPEGYTGELFF. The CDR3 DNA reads TGTGCCAGCACTCCGGAGGGGTACACCGGGGAGCTGTTTTTT.

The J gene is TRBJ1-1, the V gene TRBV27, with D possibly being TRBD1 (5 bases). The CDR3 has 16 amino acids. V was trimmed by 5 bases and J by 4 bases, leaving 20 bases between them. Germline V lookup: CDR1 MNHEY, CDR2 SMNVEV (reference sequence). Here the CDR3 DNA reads TGTGCCAGCAGTCCCCGTAATTGGGGCGGGGGCACTGAAGCTTTCTTT. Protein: CASSPRNWGGGTEAFF.

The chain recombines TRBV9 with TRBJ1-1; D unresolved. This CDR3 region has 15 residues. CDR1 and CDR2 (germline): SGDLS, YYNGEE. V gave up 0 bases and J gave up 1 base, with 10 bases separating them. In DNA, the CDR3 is TGTGCCAGCAGCGTAGTCACAGCCCGGAACACTGAAGCTTTCTTT. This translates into CASSVVTARNTEAFF.

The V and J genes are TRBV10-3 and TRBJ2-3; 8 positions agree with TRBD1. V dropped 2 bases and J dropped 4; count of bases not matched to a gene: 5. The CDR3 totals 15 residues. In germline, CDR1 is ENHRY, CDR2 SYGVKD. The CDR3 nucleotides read TGTGCCATCAGTGAGATGGACAGGGTTCCAGATACGCAGTATTTT. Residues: CAISEMDRVPDTQYF.

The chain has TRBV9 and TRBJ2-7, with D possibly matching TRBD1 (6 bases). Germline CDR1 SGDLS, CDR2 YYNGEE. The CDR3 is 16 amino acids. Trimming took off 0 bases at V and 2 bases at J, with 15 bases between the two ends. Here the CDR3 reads CASSVGRGTSTYEQYF. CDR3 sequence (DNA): TGTGCCAGCAGCGTAGGTAGAGGGACATCGACCTACGAGCAGTACTTC.

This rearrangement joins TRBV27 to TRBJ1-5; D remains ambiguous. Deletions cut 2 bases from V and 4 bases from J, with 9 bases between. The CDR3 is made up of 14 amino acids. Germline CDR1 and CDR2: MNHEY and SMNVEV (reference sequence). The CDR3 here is CASSLLYGNQPQHF. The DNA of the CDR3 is TGTGCCAGCAGTTTACTCTATGGTAATCAGCCCCAGCATTTT.

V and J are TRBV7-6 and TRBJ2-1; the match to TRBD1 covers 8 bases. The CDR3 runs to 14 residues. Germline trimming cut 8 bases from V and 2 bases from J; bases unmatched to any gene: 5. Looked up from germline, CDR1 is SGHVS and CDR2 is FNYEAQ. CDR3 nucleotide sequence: TGTGCCAGCTCCAGACAGGGGCCCTACAATGAGCAGTTCTTC. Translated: CASSRQGPYNEQFF.

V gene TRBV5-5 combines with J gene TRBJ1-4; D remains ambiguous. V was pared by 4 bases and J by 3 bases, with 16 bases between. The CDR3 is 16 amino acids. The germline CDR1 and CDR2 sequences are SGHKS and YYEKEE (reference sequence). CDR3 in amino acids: CASSIVPREANEKLFF. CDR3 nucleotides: TGTGCCAGCAGCATTGTCCCCCGAGAAGCTAATGAAAAACTGTTTTTT.

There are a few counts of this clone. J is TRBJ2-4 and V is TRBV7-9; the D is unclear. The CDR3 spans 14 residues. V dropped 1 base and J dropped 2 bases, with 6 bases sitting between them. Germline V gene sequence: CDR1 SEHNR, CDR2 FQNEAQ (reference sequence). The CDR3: CASSLGQTKNIQYF. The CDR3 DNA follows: TGTGCCAGCAGCTTAGGCCAGACCAAAAACATTCAGTACTTC. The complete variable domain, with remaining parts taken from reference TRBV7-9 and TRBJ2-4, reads DTGVSQNPRHKITKRGQNVTFRCDPISEHNRLYWYRQTLGQGPEFLTYFQNEAQLEKSRLLSDRFSAERPKGSFSTLEIQRTEQGDSAMYLCASSLGQTKNIQYFGAGTRLSVL.

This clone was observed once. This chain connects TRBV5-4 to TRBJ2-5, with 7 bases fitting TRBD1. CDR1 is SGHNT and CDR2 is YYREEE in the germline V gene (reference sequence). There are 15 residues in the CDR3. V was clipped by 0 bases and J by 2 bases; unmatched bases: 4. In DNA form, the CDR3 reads TGTGCCAGCAGCTTGGGGGACAGACTTCAAGAGACCCAGTACTTC. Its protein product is CASSLGDRLQETQYF.